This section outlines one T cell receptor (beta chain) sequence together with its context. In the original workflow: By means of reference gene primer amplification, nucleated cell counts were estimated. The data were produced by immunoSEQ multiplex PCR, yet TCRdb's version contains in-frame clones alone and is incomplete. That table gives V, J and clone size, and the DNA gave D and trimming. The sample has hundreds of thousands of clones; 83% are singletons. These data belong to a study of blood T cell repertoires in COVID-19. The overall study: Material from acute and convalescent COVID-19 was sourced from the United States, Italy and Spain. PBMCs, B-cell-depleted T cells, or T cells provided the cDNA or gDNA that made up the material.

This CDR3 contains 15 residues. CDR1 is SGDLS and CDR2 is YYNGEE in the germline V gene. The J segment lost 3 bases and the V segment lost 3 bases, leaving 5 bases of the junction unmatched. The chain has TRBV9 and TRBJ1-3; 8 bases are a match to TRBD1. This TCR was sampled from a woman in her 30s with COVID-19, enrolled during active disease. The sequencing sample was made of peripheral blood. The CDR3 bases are TGTGCCAGCAGCGGAGAGACAGGGGTTGGAAACACCATATATTTT. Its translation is CASSGETGVGNTIYF. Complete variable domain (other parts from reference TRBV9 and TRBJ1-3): DSGVTQTPKHLITATGQRVTLRCSPRSGDLSVYWYQQSLDQGLQFLIQYYNGEERAKGNILERFSAQQFPDLHSELNLSSLELGDSALYFCASSGETGVGNTIYFGEGSWLTVV.